The T cell receptor (beta chain) described here comes from a study of beta chain features in type 1 diabetes. General study findings and limits: There was a moderate but significant shortening of TCRB CDR3s in all four CD4+ subsets of Type 1 diabetes patients.

This clone showed up just a few times. Its antigen is unidentified. Every bit of the isolated RNA underwent reverse transcription, so sequencing read expressed TCRB transcripts. Sequenced by immunoSEQ multiplex PCR; TCRdb stores in-frame clones only, minus some. This table has about 660,000 clones, roughly 13% appearing once. This CDR3 has 17 residues. V lost 6 bases, J lost 6 bases, and 24 bases lay in between. Germline V lookup: CDR1 SGHDN, CDR2 FVKESK. Sequencing was carried out using naive CD4+ T cells from blood. The chain uses TRBV14 and TRBJ2-1, with a possible D match to TRBD2 (6 bases). This receptor was taken from a man younger than 35 with type 1 diabetes. The CDR3 DNA is TGTGCCAGCAGTTCCAAACCGGGACTCCACGGAGGCAATGAGCAGTTCTTC. Its translation is CASSSKPGLHGGNEQFF.